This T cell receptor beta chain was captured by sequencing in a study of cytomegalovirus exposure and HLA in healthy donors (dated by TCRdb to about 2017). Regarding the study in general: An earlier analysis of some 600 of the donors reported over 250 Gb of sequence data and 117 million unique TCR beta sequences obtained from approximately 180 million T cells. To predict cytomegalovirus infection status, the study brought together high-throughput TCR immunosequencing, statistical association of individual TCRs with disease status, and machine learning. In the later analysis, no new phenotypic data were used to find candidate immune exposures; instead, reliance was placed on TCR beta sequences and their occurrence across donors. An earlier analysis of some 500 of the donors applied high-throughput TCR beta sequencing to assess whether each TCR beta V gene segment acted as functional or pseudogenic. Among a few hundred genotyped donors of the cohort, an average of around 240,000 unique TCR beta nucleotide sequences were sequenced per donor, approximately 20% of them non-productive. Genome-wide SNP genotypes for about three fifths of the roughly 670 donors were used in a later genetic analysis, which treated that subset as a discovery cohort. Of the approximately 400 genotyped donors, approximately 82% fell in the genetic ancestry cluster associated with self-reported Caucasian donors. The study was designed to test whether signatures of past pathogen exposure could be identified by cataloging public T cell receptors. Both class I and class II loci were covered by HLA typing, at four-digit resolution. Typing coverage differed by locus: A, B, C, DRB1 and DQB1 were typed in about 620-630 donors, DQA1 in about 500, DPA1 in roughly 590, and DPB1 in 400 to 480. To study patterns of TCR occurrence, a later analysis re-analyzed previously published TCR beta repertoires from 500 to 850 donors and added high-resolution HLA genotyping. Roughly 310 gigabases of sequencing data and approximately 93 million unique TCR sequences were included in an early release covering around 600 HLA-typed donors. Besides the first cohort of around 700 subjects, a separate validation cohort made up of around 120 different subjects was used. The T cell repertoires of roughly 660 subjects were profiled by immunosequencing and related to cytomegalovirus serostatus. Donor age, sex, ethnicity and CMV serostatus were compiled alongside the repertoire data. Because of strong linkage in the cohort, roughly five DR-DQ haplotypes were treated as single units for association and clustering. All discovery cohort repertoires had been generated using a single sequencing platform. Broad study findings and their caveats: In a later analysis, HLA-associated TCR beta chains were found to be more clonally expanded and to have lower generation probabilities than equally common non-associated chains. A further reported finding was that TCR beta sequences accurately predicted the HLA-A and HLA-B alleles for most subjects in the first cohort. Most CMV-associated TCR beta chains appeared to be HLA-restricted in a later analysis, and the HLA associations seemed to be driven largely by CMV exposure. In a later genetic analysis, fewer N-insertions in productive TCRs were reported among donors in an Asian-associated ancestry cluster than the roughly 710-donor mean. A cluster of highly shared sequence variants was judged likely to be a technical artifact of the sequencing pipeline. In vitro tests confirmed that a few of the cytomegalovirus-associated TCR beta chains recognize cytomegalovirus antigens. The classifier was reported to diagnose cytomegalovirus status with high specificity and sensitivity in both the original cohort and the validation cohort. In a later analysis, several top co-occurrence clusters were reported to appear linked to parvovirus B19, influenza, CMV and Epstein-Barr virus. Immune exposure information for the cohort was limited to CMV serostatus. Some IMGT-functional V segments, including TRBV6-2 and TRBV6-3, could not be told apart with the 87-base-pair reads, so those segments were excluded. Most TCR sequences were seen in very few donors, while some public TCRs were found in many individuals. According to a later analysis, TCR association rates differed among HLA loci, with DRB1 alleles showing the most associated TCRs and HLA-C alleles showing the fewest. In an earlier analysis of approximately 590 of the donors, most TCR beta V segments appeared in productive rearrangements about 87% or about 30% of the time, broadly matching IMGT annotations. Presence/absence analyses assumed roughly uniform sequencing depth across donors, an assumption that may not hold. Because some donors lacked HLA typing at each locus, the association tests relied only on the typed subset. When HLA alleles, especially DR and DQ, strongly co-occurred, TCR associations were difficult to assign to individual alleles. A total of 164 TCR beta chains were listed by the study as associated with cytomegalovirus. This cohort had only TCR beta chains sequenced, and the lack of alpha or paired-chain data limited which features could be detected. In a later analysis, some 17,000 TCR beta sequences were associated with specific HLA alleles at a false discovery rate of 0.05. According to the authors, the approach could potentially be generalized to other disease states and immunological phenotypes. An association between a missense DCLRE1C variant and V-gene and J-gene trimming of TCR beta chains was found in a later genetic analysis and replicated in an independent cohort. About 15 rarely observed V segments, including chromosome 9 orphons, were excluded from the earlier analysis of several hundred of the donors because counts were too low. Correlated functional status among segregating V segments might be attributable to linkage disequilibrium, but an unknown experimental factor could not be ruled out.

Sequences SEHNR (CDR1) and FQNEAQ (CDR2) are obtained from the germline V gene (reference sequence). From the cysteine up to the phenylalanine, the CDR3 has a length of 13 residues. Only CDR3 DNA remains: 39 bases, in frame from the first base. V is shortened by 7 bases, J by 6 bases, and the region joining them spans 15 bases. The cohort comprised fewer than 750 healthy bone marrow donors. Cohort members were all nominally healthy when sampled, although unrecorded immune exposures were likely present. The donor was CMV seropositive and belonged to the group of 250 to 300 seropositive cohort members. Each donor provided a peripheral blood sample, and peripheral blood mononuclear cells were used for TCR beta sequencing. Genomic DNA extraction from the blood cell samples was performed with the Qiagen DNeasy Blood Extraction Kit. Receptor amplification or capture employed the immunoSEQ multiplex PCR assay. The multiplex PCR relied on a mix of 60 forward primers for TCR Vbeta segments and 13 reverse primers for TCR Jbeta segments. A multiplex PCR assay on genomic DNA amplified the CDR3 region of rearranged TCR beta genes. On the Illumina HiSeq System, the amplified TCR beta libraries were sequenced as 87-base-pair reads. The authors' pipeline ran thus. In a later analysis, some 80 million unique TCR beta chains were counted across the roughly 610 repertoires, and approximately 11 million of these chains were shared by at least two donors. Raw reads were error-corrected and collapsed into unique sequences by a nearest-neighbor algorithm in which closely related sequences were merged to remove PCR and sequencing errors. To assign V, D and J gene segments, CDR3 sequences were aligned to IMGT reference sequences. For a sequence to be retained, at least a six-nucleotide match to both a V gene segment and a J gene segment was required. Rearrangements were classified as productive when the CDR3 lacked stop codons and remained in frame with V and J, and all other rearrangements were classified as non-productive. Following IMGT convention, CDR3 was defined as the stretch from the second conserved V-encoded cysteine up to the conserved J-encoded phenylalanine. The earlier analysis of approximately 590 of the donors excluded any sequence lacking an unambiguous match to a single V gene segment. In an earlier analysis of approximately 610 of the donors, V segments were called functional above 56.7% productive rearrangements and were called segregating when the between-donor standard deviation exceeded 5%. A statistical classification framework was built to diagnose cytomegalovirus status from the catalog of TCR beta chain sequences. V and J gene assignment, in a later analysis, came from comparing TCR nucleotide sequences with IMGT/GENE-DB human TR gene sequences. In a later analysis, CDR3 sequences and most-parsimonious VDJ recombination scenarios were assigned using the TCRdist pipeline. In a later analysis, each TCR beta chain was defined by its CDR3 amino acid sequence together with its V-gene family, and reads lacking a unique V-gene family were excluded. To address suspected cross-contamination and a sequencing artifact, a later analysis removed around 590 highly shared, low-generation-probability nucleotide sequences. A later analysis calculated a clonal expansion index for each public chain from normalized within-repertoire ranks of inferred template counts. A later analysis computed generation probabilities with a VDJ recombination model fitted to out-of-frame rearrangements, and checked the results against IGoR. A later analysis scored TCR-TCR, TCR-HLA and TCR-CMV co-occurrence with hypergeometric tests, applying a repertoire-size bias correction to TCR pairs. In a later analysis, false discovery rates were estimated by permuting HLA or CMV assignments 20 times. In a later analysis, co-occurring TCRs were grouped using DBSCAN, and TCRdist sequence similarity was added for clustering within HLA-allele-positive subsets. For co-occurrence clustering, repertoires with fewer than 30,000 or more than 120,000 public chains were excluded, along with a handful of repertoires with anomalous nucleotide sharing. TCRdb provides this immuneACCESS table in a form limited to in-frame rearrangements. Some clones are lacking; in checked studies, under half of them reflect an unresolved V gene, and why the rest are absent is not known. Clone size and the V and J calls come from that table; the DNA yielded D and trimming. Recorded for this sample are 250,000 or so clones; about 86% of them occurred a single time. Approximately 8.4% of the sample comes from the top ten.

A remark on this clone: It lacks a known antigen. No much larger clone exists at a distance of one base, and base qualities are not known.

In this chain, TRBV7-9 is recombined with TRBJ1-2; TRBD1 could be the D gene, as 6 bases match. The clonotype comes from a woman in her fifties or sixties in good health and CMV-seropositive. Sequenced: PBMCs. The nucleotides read TGTGCCAGCACGGGGGGCAGGGAGGATGGCTACACCTTC. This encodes CASTGGREDGYTF.